This is a list of T cell receptor beta chains from one sample in a study of siplizumab effects on memory and regulatory T cells. The repertoire was sequenced with immunoSEQ multiplex PCR; TCRdb's copy has only in-frame clones and lacks some. The data show about 72,000 clones, roughly 89% seen once. Sequencing input: CD8+ T cells sorted from blood. These receptor sequences come from a human donor in good health. Both conserved end residues are part of each CDR3. The order of the fields is V gene, J gene, clone size, D gene, CDR3 DNA, CDR3 protein. The D gene is left open where the match is weak. Some rows have no size entry. The others give once, few or many, or a class for an expanded clone.

TRBV30	TRBJ1-3	NA	NA	TGTGCCTGGGGCGACAGTGCCGGAAACACCATATATTTT	CAWGDSAGNTIYF
TRBV21-1	TRBJ2-1	NA	NA	TGTGCCAGCAGCAAAGCGTGGCTAGCGGGAGTGCCTAGTAAGCAGTTCTTC	CASSKAWLAGVPSKQFF
TRBV12-5	TRBJ1-5	NA	TRBD1	TGTGCTAGTGGTTTGCAGGGGGGCAATCAGCCCCAGCATTTT	CASGLQGGNQPQHF
TRBV4-1	TRBJ2-1	once	NA	TGCGCCAGCAGCCCCCACACGTCATACAATGAGCAGTTCTTC	CASSPHTSYNEQFF
TRBV27	TRBJ2-7	few	TRBD2	TGTGCCAGCAGTTTATTCGCTAGCGGGAGCATTGAGCAGTACTTC	CASSLFASGSIEQYF
TRBV5-1	TRBJ2-7	NA	TRBD2	TGCGCCAGCGCCGGACTAGCGACTACCTACGAGCAGTACTTC	CASAGLATTYEQYF
TRBV2	TRBJ1-5	NA	TRBD1	TGTGCCAGCAGTGTCGGGACAGTTAATCAGCCCCAGCATTTT	CASSVGTVNQPQHF
TRBV6-4	TRBJ2-6	few	NA	TGTGCCAGCAGTGTTTGGACAGGGGCCAACGTCCTGACTTTC	CASSVWTGANVLTF
TRBV27	TRBJ2-1	NA	NA	TGTGCCAGCAGCCCCGCCGATGGGTACCCAGAGTTATACAATGAGCAGTTCTTC	CASSPADGYPELYNEQFF
TRBV5-4	TRBJ1-5	few	NA	TGTGCCAGCAGCCAAGTTAGCGGGGGAAACAATCAGCCCCAGCATTTT	CASSQVSGGNNQPQHF
TRBV5-1	TRBJ1-5	NA	NA	TGCGCCAGCGAGCACAAGGGGATGAGCAATCAGCCCCAGCATTTT	CASEHKGMSNQPQHF
TRBV2	TRBJ2-3	NA	TRBD1	TGTGCCAGCAGCCCTAGGACAGGGGGCTCAGATACGCAGTATTTT	CASSPRTGGSDTQYF
TRBV2	TRBJ2-7	NA	NA	TGTGCCAGCAGTGAAGGAGGGTCTAGCGTTTACGAGCAGTACTTC	CASSEGGSSVYEQYF
TRBV7-9	TRBJ2-7	NA	NA	TGTGCCAGCACCGTTGGCTCCTACGAGCAGTACTTC	CASTVGSYEQYF
TRBV7-9	TRBJ2-7	NA	NA	TGTGCCAGCAGCCCCGGCTACGAGCAGTACTTC	CASSPGYEQYF
TRBV6-1	TRBJ2-3	NA	NA	TGTGCCAGCAGTGCAACAGGGTCGAGCACAGATACGCAGTATTTT	CASSATGSSTDTQYF
TRBV6-4	TRBJ2-1	NA	NA	TGTGCCAGCAGTGACTCGATAGCAAATGAGCAGTTCTTC	CASSDSIANEQFF
TRBV7-9	TRBJ2-7	NA	NA	TGTGCCAGCAGCTACCTCGGGACAGAGCAGTACTTC	CASSYLGTEQYF
TRBV5-4	TRBJ2-7	few	NA	TGTGCCAGCAGCCCCCCGAGGGGACTCTTGACCCACGAGCAGTACTTC	CASSPPRGLLTHEQYF
TRBV6-5	TRBJ2-5	NA	NA	TGTGCCAGCAGTTATGTCTCCTCGGAGACCCAGTACTTC	CASSYVSSETQYF
TRBV15	TRBJ2-7	NA	NA	TGTGCCACCAGCGGAACCGGGCCTCGTACCTACGAGCAGTACTTC	CATSGTGPRTYEQYF
TRBV2	TRBJ2-1	NA	NA	TGTGCCAGCAGTTCGGGGGAGAGCTCCTACAATGAGCAGTTCTTC	CASSSGESSYNEQFF
TRBV9	TRBJ2-5	NA	TRBD2	TGTGCCAGCAGCGCTGGGATGACTAGCGGGGGAGAGACCCAGTACTTC	CASSAGMTSGGETQYF
TRBV18	TRBJ1-2	once	NA	TGTGCCAGCTCACTTAGGGGGGCAGCTGGATACTATGGCTACACCTTC	CASSLRGAAGYYGYTF
TRBV9	TRBJ2-7	NA	TRBD2	TGTGCCAGCAGCGCTTGGGAGGGGTTCTACGAGCAGTACTTC	CASSAWEGFYEQYF
TRBV19	TRBJ2-7	NA	NA	TGTGCCAGTAGTATCGTTCCGGGGGAAGAGCAGTACTTC	CASSIVPGEEQYF
TRBV15	TRBJ2-7	NA	NA	TGTGCCACCAGCAGAGGAAGTCCATCCCAGGGTGGGCTCTACGAGCAGTACTTC	CATSRGSPSQGGLYEQYF
TRBV2	TRBJ2-7	NA	NA	TGTGCCAGCAGTGACTCCCCAGGGTTACGGTACGAGCAGTACTTC	CASSDSPGLRYEQYF
TRBV7-9	TRBJ2-7	NA	TRBD1	TGTGCCAGCAGCTTATTGAAGACAGGGACCTCCTACGAGCAGTACTTC	CASSLLKTGTSYEQYF
TRBV7-6	TRBJ2-7	NA	NA	TGTGCCAGCAGCTTAGCCCTCCACAATGGCGAGCAGTACTTC	CASSLALHNGEQYF
TRBV14	TRBJ2-7	NA	NA	TGTGCCAGCAGCTATCTAGCAGGGCCAAGCTCCTACGAGCAGTACTTC	CASSYLAGPSSYEQYF
TRBV19	TRBJ2-7	NA	NA	TGTGCCAGTAGTATTAGGGTCGGATACGAGCAGTACTTC	CASSIRVGYEQYF
TRBV5-8	TRBJ1-6	few	NA	TGTGCCAGCAGCTTGGATTCACCCCTCCACTTT	CASSLDSPLHF
TRBV6-5	TRBJ2-3	NA	TRBD2	TGTGCCAGCAGTTACTCGCCGGGGGAGGGAACAGATACGCAGTATTTT	CASSYSPGEGTDTQYF
TRBV7-9	TRBJ2-5	NA	NA	TGTGCCAGCAGCTTAGATCGCAGGCCCCTGGAGACCCAGTACTTC	CASSLDRRPLETQYF
TRBV27	TRBJ1-1	NA	NA	TGTGCCAGCAGTCCAAGGACTTCCCGCTACACTGAAGCTTTCTTT	CASSPRTSRYTEAFF
TRBV27	TRBJ2-7	NA	NA	TGTGCCAGCAGTTTATCCAGCGGGCGCCTCTACGAGCAGTACTTC	CASSLSSGRLYEQYF
TRBV19	TRBJ1-5	NA	NA	TGTGCCAGTAGTATCAGGGTGTCTCAGCCCCAGCATTTT	CASSIRVSQPQHF
TRBV11-2	TRBJ1-2	NA	TRBD1	TGTGCCAGCAGCTCGAGCCCCGGGACAGGGGGCTTTGGCTACACCTTC	CASSSSPGTGGFGYTF
TRBV5-6	TRBJ1-1	NA	NA	TGTGCCAGCAGCTTGCGGGGGCCTTCCCTCACTGAAGCTTTCTTT	CASSLRGPSLTEAFF
TRBV27	TRBJ2-2	once	TRBD2	TGTGCCAGCAGTGTAGAGAGCGGGGCGAACACCGGGGAGCTGTTTTTT	CASSVESGANTGELFF
TRBV27	TRBJ1-2	few	NA	TGTGCCAGCAGTTCAGCAAATGGCTACACCTTC	CASSSANGYTF
TRBV19	TRBJ2-1	NA	TRBD1	TGTGCCAGTAGTTTCGGGACAGGGCCCTACAATGAGCAGTTCTTC	CASSFGTGPYNEQFF
TRBV27	TRBJ1-2	NA	TRBD1	TGTGCCAGCAGTACCGGACAGGATGGGGTAAATGGCTACACCTTC	CASSTGQDGVNGYTF
TRBV11-2	TRBJ2-7	NA	TRBD1	TGTGCCAGCAGCTTAGAACCAGGGGGCTTCTACGAGCAGTACTTC	CASSLEPGGFYEQYF
TRBV6-1	TRBJ2-7	once	NA	TGTGCCAGCAGTGCCCGGGAATACTACGAGCAGTACTTC	CASSAREYYEQYF
TRBV4-1	TRBJ2-1	NA	TRBD2	TGCGCCAGCAGCCCACAAACTAGCGGGGCGTACAATGAGCAGTTCTTC	CASSPQTSGAYNEQFF
TRBV27	TRBJ2-2	NA	NA	TGTGCCAGCAGTTTGCTAGCCGGCGGGGAGCTGTTTTTT	CASSLLAGGELFF
TRBV27	TRBJ2-7	NA	TRBD1	TGTGCCAGCCAATGGGACAGAAGCTCCTACGAGCAGTACTTC	CASQWDRSSYEQYF
TRBV4-1	TRBJ1-4	NA	NA	TGCGCCAGCAGCCAAGAGGCAGGGATTAGGGAAAAACTGTTTTTT	CASSQEAGIREKLFF
TRBV10-3	TRBJ2-2	NA	NA	TGTGCCATCGGCAACGGGGAGCTGTTTTTT	CAIGNGELFF
TRBV5-1	TRBJ2-3	NA	NA	TGCGCCAGCAGCCAATCAGTAAGACCTAGCACAGATACGCAGTATTTT	CASSQSVRPSTDTQYF
TRBV27	TRBJ1-1	NA	NA	TGTGCCAGCCGGGAGGTCGGCACTGAAGCTTTCTTT	CASREVGTEAFF
TRBV5-1	TRBJ1-1	NA	NA	TGCGCCAGCAGCTTGGCCAGGGACCCTGAAGCTTTCTTT	CASSLARDPEAFF
TRBV27	TRBJ2-5	NA	NA	TGTGCCAGCAGCCTAGGGAAGAAGTACTTC	CASSLGKKYF
TRBV19	TRBJ2-1	NA	NA	TGTGCCAGTAGTGGGTCAGTGGGTCCCTACAATGAGCAGTTCTTC	CASSGSVGPYNEQFF
TRBV4-1	TRBJ2-1	NA	NA	TGCGCCAGCAGCCAAGAGGGACGGGAGAACAATGAGCAGTTCTTC	CASSQEGRENNEQFF